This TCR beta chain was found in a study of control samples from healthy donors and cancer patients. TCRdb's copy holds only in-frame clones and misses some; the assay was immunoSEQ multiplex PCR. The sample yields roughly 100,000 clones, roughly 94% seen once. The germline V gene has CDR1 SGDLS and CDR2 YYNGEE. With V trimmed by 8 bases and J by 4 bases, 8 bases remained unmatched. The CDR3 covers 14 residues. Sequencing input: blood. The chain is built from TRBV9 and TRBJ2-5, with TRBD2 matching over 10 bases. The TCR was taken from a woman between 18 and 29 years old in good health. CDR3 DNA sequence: TGTGCCAGTTCTAGCGGGAGCGTCGCAGAGACCCAGTACTTC. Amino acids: CASSSGSVAETQYF.